The present T cell receptor beta chain was sequenced within a study of CD8 T cells in Susac syndrome. RNA in amounts of roughly 0.5 to 1 ug was reverse transcribed with random hexamers. TCRdb redid the calling of the immunoSEQ multiplex PCR reads with MiXCR, one entry per CDR3 protein. The sample shows 250,000 or so distinct CDR3 sequences, around 95% of them seen only once. The length of the CDR3 is 15 residues. V was clipped by 7 bases and J by 3 bases; unmatched bases: 7. CDR1 and CDR2 (germline): DFQATT, SNEGSKA (reference sequence). The sequencing sample was made of CD4+ T cells from PBMCs. This chain uses TRBV20-1 with TRBJ2-3; 13 positions match TRBD2. The TCR originated in a human donor with multiple sclerosis. CDR3 nucleotide sequence: TGCAGTGGCCTGGGGACTAGCGGGAAGACAGATACGCAGTATTTT. It specifies CSGLGTSGKTDTQYF.